This TCR beta chain was captured by sequencing in a study of Graves' ophthalmopathy and Graves' hyperthyroidism. The study, taken as a whole, reports: It was with around 70% sensitivity and 72% to 75% specificity that the model predicted ophthalmopathy progression.

This clonotype has a count of ten or more. Its target is unknown. RNA transcripts provided the template for amplifying TCR beta CDR3 regions. Investigators did first-round RT-PCR with HTBI primers, then second-round multiplex PCR. TCRdb independently ran MiXCR on the multiplex PCR reads; one entry per CDR3 protein. The table lists some 380,000 distinct CDR3 sequences, approximately 15% of them singletons, with approximately 7% in the top ten. Lactation, pregnancy, uncontrolled infections and other autoimmune diseases were all grounds for excluding patients. Germline V gene sequence: CDR1 SGHRS, CDR2 YFSETQ. Trimming left V 0 bases short and J 4 bases short, with 7 bases between. The CDR3 consists of 13 residues.

Sequenced input: peripheral blood. The source is a woman younger than 35 with stable Graves' hyperthyroidism. The V and J genes are TRBV5-1 and TRBJ1-1; D is unclear. The CDR3 DNA reads as TGCGCCAGCAGCTTGGACGGATTCACTGAAGCTTTCTTT. This translates into CASSLDGFTEAFF.